This TCR beta chain appears in the sequencing data of a study of T-cell reconstitution after alpha-beta-depleted transplantation in children. As it was prepared, the TCRbeta library received unique molecular identifiers. TCRdb re-called the PCR reads through MiXCR, storing one row per CDR3 protein. Of more than 200,000 distinct CDR3 sequences in the sample, approximately 8.4% are singletons; the top ten hold 35% to 45%. General study points: T-cell numbers and diversity, one year after transplant, stemmed largely from T cells that were newly produced. Recipient T cells and thymic progenitors that survived gave rise to the high TCRbeta diversity observed at day 60 in some patients. By about two months after transplant, alpha-beta T cells reportedly arose from several hundred graft clones that had expanded.

In regard to this clonotype: The antigen remains undetermined.

The CDR3 length is 17 residues. Germline loops: CDR1 DFQATT, CDR2 SNEGSKA (reference sequence). The junction had 13 bases not matched to a gene; V was cut back by 1 base and J by 5 bases. Source: PBMCs, mostly from graft donor cells, taken 360 days after TCRalphabeta/CD19-depleted stem cell transplant. V gene TRBV20-1 combines with J gene TRBJ2-1; 8 nucleotides align to TRBD2. The source is a male patient aged 2-15 years who had a stem cell transplant for acute myeloid leukemia, so the T cells may come from the graft donor. The CDR3 region is CSARGGGGLAGHNEQFF. DNA of the CDR3: TGCAGTGCTAGAGGAGGGGGAGGGCTAGCGGGTCACAATGAGCAGTTCTTC.